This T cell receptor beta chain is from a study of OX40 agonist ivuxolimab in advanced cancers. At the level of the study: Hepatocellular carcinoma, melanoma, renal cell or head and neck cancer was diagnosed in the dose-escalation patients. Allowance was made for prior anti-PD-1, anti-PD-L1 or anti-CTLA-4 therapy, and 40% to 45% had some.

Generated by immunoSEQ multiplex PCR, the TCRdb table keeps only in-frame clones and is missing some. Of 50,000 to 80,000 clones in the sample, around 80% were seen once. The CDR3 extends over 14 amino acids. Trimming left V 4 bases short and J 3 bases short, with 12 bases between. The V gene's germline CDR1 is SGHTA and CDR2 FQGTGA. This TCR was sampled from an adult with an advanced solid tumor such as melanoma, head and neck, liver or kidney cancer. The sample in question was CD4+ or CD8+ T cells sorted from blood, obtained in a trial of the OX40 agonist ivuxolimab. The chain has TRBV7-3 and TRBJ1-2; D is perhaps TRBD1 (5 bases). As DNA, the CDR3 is TGTGCCAGCAGCTCGGCGCGGGGCGACTATGGCTACACCTTC. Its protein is CASSSARGDYGYTF.